This T cell receptor beta chain was identified during a study of blood T cell repertoires in COVID-19. The V end lost 4 bases, the J end lost 3 bases, and 18 bases lay between the germline ends. Germline CDR1 MNHEY, CDR2 SVGEGT. The CDR3 extends over 16 amino acids. Assay used: immunoSEQ multiplex PCR; TCRdb lists only in-frame clones, some missing. The sample has some 380,000 clones; around 90% are singletons. Each participant's cohort was designated according to participant-reported clinical history. The sample was PBMCs or T cells enriched from blood (not recorded which). This TCR came from a woman between 40 and 50 years old with acute COVID-19. V gene TRBV6-2 or TRBV6-3 combines with J gene TRBJ1-1, with D perhaps TRBD1 (5 bases). CDR3 protein: CASSSRINPGDTEAFF. In DNA, the CDR3 is TGTGCCAGCAGTTCCAGAATAAATCCGGGGGACACTGAAGCTTTCTTT.